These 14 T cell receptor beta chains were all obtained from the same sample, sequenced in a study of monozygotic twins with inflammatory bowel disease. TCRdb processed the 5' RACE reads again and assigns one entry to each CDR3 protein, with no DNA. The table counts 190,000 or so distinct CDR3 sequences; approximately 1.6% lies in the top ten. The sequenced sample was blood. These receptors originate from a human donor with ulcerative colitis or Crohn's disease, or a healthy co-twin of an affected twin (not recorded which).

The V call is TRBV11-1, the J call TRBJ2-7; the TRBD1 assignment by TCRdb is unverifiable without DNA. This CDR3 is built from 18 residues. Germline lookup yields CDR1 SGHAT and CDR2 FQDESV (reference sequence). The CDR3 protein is CASSPRTVLWQESYEQYF.

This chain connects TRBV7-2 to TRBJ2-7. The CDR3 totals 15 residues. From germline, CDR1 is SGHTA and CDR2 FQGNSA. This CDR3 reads CASSSQTLSSYEQYF.

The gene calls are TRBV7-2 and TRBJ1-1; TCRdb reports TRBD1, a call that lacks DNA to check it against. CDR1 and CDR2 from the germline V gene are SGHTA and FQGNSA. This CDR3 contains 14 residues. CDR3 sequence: CASSLDGGNTEAFF.

The CDR3 protein is CASSLAVVPGSTDTQYF. The V and J genes are TRBV5-4 and TRBJ2-3; lacking DNA, the TRBD1 call made by TCRdb goes unchecked. Germline V lookup: CDR1 SGHNT, CDR2 YYREEE (reference sequence). This CDR3 comprises 17 residues.

CDR3 sequence: CASSRDGSTEAFF. V is TRBV7-8 and J is TRBJ1-1; TCRdb outputs TRBD1, but without DNA this stays unchecked. Germline V gene lookup returns CDR1 SGHVS and CDR2 FQNEAQ. There are 13 residues in the CDR3.

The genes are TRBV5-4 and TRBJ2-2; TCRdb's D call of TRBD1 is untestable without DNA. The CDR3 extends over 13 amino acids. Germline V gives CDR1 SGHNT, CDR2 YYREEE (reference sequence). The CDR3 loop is CASSGHNTGELFF.

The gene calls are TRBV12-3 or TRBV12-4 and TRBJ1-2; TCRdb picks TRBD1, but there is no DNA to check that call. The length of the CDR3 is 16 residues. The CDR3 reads CASSHRSAQGGVGYTF.

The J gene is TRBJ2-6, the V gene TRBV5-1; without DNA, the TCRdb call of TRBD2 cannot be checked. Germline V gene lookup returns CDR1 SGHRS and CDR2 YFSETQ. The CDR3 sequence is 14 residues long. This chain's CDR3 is CASRPFSGANVLTF.

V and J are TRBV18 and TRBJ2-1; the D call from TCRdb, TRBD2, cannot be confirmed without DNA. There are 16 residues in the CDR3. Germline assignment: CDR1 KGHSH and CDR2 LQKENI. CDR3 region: CASSPNAAGSYNEQFF.

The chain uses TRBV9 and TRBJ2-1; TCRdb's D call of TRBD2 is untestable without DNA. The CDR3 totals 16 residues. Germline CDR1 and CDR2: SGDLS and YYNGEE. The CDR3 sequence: CASSARLASSYNEQFF.

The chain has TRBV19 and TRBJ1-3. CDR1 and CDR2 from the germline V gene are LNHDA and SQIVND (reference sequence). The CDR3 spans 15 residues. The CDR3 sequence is CASSLDYSSGNTIYF.

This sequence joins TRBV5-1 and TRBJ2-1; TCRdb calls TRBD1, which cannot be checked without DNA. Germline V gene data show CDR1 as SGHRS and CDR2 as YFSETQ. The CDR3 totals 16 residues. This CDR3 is CASSLDSWTGNNEQFF.

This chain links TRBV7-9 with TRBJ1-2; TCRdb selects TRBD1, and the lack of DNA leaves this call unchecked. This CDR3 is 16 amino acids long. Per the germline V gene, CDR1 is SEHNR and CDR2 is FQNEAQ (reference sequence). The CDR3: CASSLGRGQGAYGYTF.

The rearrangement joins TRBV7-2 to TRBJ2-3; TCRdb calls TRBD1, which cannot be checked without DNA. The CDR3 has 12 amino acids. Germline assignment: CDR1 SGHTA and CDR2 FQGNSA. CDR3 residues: CASTPPSGTQYF.